The rows below give T cell receptor beta chains drawn from one sample of a study of blood T cell repertoires in COVID-19. Produced via immunoSEQ multiplex PCR; TCRdb's table is partial and in-frame only. The profile shows just over 70,000 clones, over 70% of them singletons. The sequencing sample was made of peripheral blood. The receptors stem from a man between 65 and 85 years old who had recovered from COVID-19. Both conserved end residues are part of each CDR3. A D gene is named only where the DNA matches it firmly. Where a row states a size, it is once, few, many or the class of an expanded clone; other rows omit it.

DNA: TGTGCCAGCAGCCCCAACTACAACTCCTACAATGAGCAGTTCTTC; CDR3: CASSPNYNSYNEQFF; V: TRBV14; J: TRBJ2-1; size: -; D: -
DNA: TGTGCCAGCAGCCAAGTGGTGACAGGACAAGAGACCCAGTACTTC; CDR3: CASSQVVTGQETQYF; V: TRBV4-2; J: TRBJ2-5; size: -; D: -
DNA: TGTGCCAGCAGCTTGTTCAGGGTCCACGAGCAGTACTTC; CDR3: CASSLFRVHEQYF; V: TRBV5-6; J: TRBJ2-7; size: -; D: -
DNA: TGTGCCAGCAGCTTAGGAGGGGGGGCGATCGAGCAGTACTTC; CDR3: CASSLGGGAIEQYF; V: TRBV7-2; J: TRBJ2-7; size: few; D: -
DNA: TGTGCCAGCAGCTCGAGTAGGACAGCTACAGATACGCAGTATTTT; CDR3: CASSSSRTATDTQYF; V: TRBV7-2; J: TRBJ2-3; size: -; D: -
DNA: TGTGCCAGCGGGACACCCAACACCGGGGAGCTGTTTTTT; CDR3: CASGTPNTGELFF; V: TRBV28; J: TRBJ2-2; size: -; D: -
DNA: TGTGCCAGCTATTGGGGGCTAGGTCAGCCCCAGCATTTT; CDR3: CASYWGLGQPQHF; V: TRBV28; J: TRBJ1-5; size: -; D: -
DNA: TGTGCCAGCAGTCCGACGACAGTGTTTAATGAAAAACTGTTTTTT; CDR3: CASSPTTVFNEKLFF; V: TRBV27; J: TRBJ1-4; size: -; D: -
DNA: TGTGCCAGCTCACCGACAGGGGTAGGCTCCTACGAGCAGTACTTC; CDR3: CASSPTGVGSYEQYF; V: TRBV18; J: TRBJ2-7; size: -; D: TRBD1
DNA: TGTGCCAGCAGCCCCGGGACTAGTTTGAGCGAGCAGTACTTC; CDR3: CASSPGTSLSEQYF; V: TRBV6-5; J: TRBJ2-7; size: -; D: TRBD2
DNA: TGTGCCAGCAGTTACGATCGACTGGGCCCGAGACTAGCGGGGCGTCAAGAGACCCAGTACTTC; CDR3: CASSYDRLGPRLAGRQETQYF; V: TRBV6-2/TRBV6-3; J: TRBJ2-5; size: -; D: TRBD2
DNA: TGCGCCAGCAGCCCCTCGCACAGGGGGGCCATCGGCTACACCTTC; CDR3: CASSPSHRGAIGYTF; V: TRBV4-3; J: TRBJ1-2; size: -; D: TRBD1
DNA: TGTGCCAGCAGTTACATTGGAGGCGTATCGGCTTTCTTT; CDR3: CASSYIGGVSAFF; V: TRBV6-2/TRBV6-3; J: TRBJ1-1; size: -; D: -
DNA: TGTGCCAGTAGTGCATCCCCAGGACAGGGGGAACGGTACTTC; CDR3: CASSASPGQGERYF; V: TRBV19; J: TRBJ2-7; size: -; D: TRBD1
DNA: TGCGCCAGCAGCCAAGAAAAGACAGGGATCGGATCTGGAAACACCATATATTTT; CDR3: CASSQEKTGIGSGNTIYF; V: TRBV4-3; J: TRBJ1-3; size: -; D: TRBD1